A single sample is the source of the 29 T cell receptor beta chains below, sequenced in a study of blood T cell repertoires in COVID-19. Sequencing used immunoSEQ multiplex PCR; TCRdb keeps in-frame clones, though not all of them. The data contain tens of thousands of clones, approximately 89% of them singletons. The specimen was peripheral blood. The source is a man between 50 and 59 years old with active COVID-19.

The genes are TRBV7-2 and TRBJ1-5; D gene unclear. This CDR3 comprises 13 residues. V dropped 5 bases and J dropped 4 bases, with 9 bases sitting between them. Germline-derived CDR1 and CDR2 are SGHTA and FQGNSA. Here the CDR3 reads CASSPNSNQPQHF. The CDR3 nucleotides read TGTGCCAGCAGCCCCAACAGTAATCAGCCCCAGCATTTT.

This rearrangement joins TRBV15 to TRBJ1-2, with 9 bases that match TRBD1. In germline, CDR1 is LNHNV, CDR2 YYDKDF (reference sequence). The CDR3 totals 14 residues. V was clipped by 6 bases and J by 7 bases; unmatched bases: 9. This chain's CDR3 is CATRDPGQGFGYTF. The CDR3 DNA reads as TGTGCCACCAGAGATCCGGGACAGGGTTTTGGCTACACCTTC.

The chain couples TRBV7-8 to TRBJ2-7, with D hard to call. The CDR3 sequence is 12 residues long. The V end lost 1 base, the J end lost 7 bases, and 8 bases lay between the germline ends. The germline CDR1 and CDR2 sequences are SGHVS and FQNEAQ. CDR3 bases: TGTGCCAGCAGCTTAGAAACCAGGGAGCAGTACTTC. Encoded protein: CASSLETREQYF.

The J gene is TRBJ1-3, the V gene TRBV6-2 or TRBV6-3, with a tentative D call TRBD1 (6 bases). The germline gives CDR1 MNHEY, CDR2 SVGEGT. This CDR3 spans 15 amino acids. V was pared by 6 bases and J by 1 base, with 13 bases between. The CDR3 nucleotides are TGTGCCAGCAGCCCCGGGACATATTCTGGAAACACCATATATTTT. Its translation: CASSPGTYSGNTIYF.

The chain is built from TRBV11-3 and TRBJ2-1, with 9 positions matching TRBD1. CDR1 and CDR2 from the germline V gene are SGHNT and YENEEA. The CDR3 extends over 15 amino acids. V trimming: 4 bases; J trimming: 5 bases; junction bases outside the gene matches: 6. CDR3 bases: TGTGCCAGCAGCTCAGACAGGGGGATACACAATGAGCAGTTCTTC. Its protein is CASSSDRGIHNEQFF.

This clone occurred a few times. The chain employs TRBV10-3 and TRBJ1-5; D possibly corresponds to TRBD1 (5 bases). V lost 5 bases and J 5 bases, leaving 10 bases between the germline ends. Germline V gene sequence: CDR1 ENHRY, CDR2 SYGVKD. The CDR3 spans 13 residues. The CDR3 nucleotides are TGTGCCATCAGTCAGGGTTCGGATCAGCCCCAGCATTTT. Encoded protein: CAISQGSDQPQHF.

This clone is a singleton in its sample. DNA of the CDR3: TGTGCCAGCAGCTTAGGGGGGACGGATTCACCCCTCCACTTT. Translation: CASSLGGTDSPLHF. The chain has TRBV7-3 and TRBJ1-6, with D maybe TRBD1 (5 bases). V dropped 2 bases and J dropped 8 bases, with 10 bases sitting between them. Germline V CDR1 and CDR2: SGHTA, FQGTGA. The CDR3 contains 14 residues.

V is TRBV3-1 (or the pseudogene TRBV3-2) and J is TRBJ1-2; D is ambiguous. There are 14 residues in the CDR3. Per germline, CDR1 LGHDT and CDR2 YNNKEL (reference sequence). Trimming removed 0 bases at V and 7 bases at J, with 12 bases between. The CDR3 sequence is CASSQDLYGGGYTF. In DNA, the CDR3 is TGTGCCAGCAGCCAAGACTTATACGGTGGTGGCTACACCTTC.

The chain joins TRBV4-3 to TRBJ2-5; 12 nucleotides align to TRBD1. CDR1 and CDR2 from the germline V gene are LGHNA and YSLEER. V lost 2 bases and J lost 3; bases outside the gene matches: 10. The CDR3 covers 18 residues. The CDR3 loop reads CASSQTIGTGGREETQYF. CDR3 bases: TGCGCCAGCAGCCAAACTATAGGGACAGGGGGCCGAGAAGAGACCCAGTACTTC.

The chain joins TRBV29-1 to TRBJ2-7; D may be TRBD1 (5 bases). The V end lost 4 bases, the J end lost 3 bases, and 13 bases lay between the germline ends. This CDR3 spans 13 amino acids. The germline CDR1 and CDR2 sequences are SQVTM and ANQGSEA. The CDR3 loop reads CSVVPQGHYEQYF. CDR3 in DNA: TGCAGCGTTGTCCCCCAGGGCCACTACGAGCAGTACTTC.

V and J are TRBV6-1 and TRBJ2-3, with 7 bases matching TRBD1. This CDR3 contains 16 residues. V shed 2 bases and J 0 bases; nucleotides not matched to a gene: 5. Germline-derived CDR1 and CDR2 are MNHNS and SASEGT. CDR3 DNA: TGTGCCAGCAGTGAAAGAGGGGGCGTCAGCACAGATACGCAGTATTTT. Translating it yields CASSERGGVSTDTQYF.

The chain couples TRBV2 to TRBJ1-2; 8 nucleotides align to TRBD1. In germline, CDR1 is SNHLY, CDR2 FYNNEI. V lost 6 bases, J lost 3 bases, and 9 bases stayed unmatched. The CDR3 runs 15 residues. The CDR3 here is CASSDRDRRDYGYTF. CDR3 in DNA: TGTGCCAGCAGCGACCGGGACAGGCGGGACTATGGCTACACCTTC. The variable domain in full, completed from reference TRBV2 and TRBJ1-2, reads EPEVTQTPSHQVTQMGQEVILRCVPISNHLYFYWYRQILGQKVEFLVSFYNNEISEKSEIFDDQFSVERPDGSNFTLKIRSTKLEDSAMYFCASSDRDRRDYGYTFGSGTRLTVV.

This chain uses TRBV4-1 with TRBJ2-3, with a tentative D call TRBD1 (5 bases). CDR1 is MGHRA, CDR2 YSYEKL, per germline. Between the trimmed V and J ends, which lost 1 base and 3 bases, there was a span of 8 bases. This CDR3 comprises 14 residues. CDR3 in DNA: TGCGCCAGCAGCCAAGGCGCAGGGACAGATACGCAGTATTTT. It codes for CASSQGAGTDTQYF.

This clone occurred once. The chain joins TRBV7-7 to TRBJ2-5, with TRBD1 as a possible D gene (6 bases). From germline, CDR1 is SSHAT and CDR2 FNYEAQ (reference sequence). CDR3 length: 12 amino acids. The V gene lost 1 base and the J gene lost 7 bases, with 7 bases spanning the gap. The CDR3: CASSLEGGTQYF. The CDR3 bases are TGTGCCAGCAGCTTAGAAGGGGGGACCCAGTACTTC.

The rearrangement uses TRBV5-1 and TRBJ2-7, with 9 nucleotides matching TRBD1. Germline loops: CDR1 SGHRS, CDR2 YFSETQ. The CDR3 runs to 15 residues. Trimming cost V 2 bases and J 3 bases; bases outside gene matches: 6. CDR3: CASSFGDREGYEQYF. CDR3 DNA sequence: TGCGCCAGCAGCTTTGGGGACAGGGAGGGCTACGAGCAGTACTTC.

The genes are TRBV29-1 and TRBJ2-3, with 8 bases aligning to TRBD1. Germline V gene lookup returns CDR1 SQVTM and CDR2 ANQGSEA. The CDR3 has 16 residues. V was pared by 7 bases and J by 2 bases, with 14 bases of the junction left unmatched. CDR3 sequence reads: CSGRTGTIGYTDTQYF. For the CDR3, the DNA is TGCAGCGGCCGGACAGGGACCATCGGGTACACAGATACGCAGTATTTT.

The chain is built from TRBV5-5 and TRBJ1-2; 9 bases match TRBD1. Germline V lookup: CDR1 SGHKS, CDR2 YYEKEE (reference sequence). The trim removed 3 bases at V and 4 bases at J, leaving 13 bases unmatched. The CDR3 runs to 17 residues. CDR3: CASSSPTGGSSIYGYTF. CDR3 nucleotide sequence: TGTGCCAGCAGCTCCCCGACAGGGGGTTCTTCAATCTATGGCTACACCTTC.

The J gene is TRBJ1-2, the V gene TRBV9, with D possibly being TRBD1 (6 bases). The germline gives CDR1 SGDLS, CDR2 YYNGEE. V was shortened by 4 bases and J by 0 bases, with 13 bases between the two germline ends. The CDR3 sequence is 15 residues long. CDR3 in amino acids: CASSPVGAANYGYTF. The CDR3, as DNA: TGTGCCAGCAGCCCAGTGGGGGCAGCTAACTATGGCTACACCTTC.

The chain joins TRBV4-3 to TRBJ1-6; the D gene is possibly TRBD1 (5 bases). This CDR3 is built from 17 residues. CDR1 is LGHNA, CDR2 YSLEER, per germline. Deletions cut 0 bases from V and 6 bases from J, with 15 bases between. This CDR3 is CASSQDGGGIGNSPLHF. The CDR3 DNA is TGCGCCAGCAGCCAAGATGGGGGGGGGATCGGTAATTCACCCCTCCACTTT.

This rearrangement joins TRBV10-2 to TRBJ2-4; TRBD2 agrees at 11 bases. CDR3 length: 14 amino acids. Germline CDR1 is WSHSY and CDR2 is SAAADI. V was pared by 6 bases and J by 6 bases, with 4 bases of the junction left unmatched. The CDR3, as DNA: TGCGCCAGCAGCGGTACTAGCGGGGGAAACATTCAGTACTTC. Its protein product is CASSGTSGGNIQYF.

V usage is TRBV7-9 and J usage is TRBJ1-3; a weak D match, TRBD1 (5 bases). The CDR3 runs 13 residues. With 10 bases removed from V and 2 bases from J, the gap between germline ends came to 12 bases. Germline CDR1 reads SEHNR; CDR2 reads FQNEAQ (reference sequence). In DNA form, the CDR3 reads TGTGCCATTGGGACTGGAGCTGGAAACACCATATATTTT. Protein sequence: CAIGTGAGNTIYF. The variable domain in full, with the rest retrieved from reference TRBV7-9 and TRBJ1-3, is DTGVSQNPRHKITKRGQNVTFRCDPISEHNRLYWYRQTLGQGPEFLTYFQNEAQLEKSRLLSDRFSAERPKGSFSTLEIQRTEQGDSAMYLCAIGTGAGNTIYFGEGSWLTVV.

The genes are TRBV7-9 and TRBJ2-1; the D gene is possibly TRBD1 (5 bases). The CDR3 extends over 12 amino acids. V was pared by 1 base and J by 12 bases, with 10 bases between. The germline gives CDR1 SEHNR, CDR2 FQNEAQ (reference sequence). The CDR3 region is CASSLEQGGQFF. CDR3 DNA: TGTGCCAGCAGCTTAGAGCAGGGCGGGCAGTTCTTC.

The V gene is TRBV7-9, the J gene TRBJ2-5, with 7 bases lining up with TRBD1. Germline V gene sequence: CDR1 SEHNR, CDR2 FQNEAQ (reference sequence). This CDR3 is 14 amino acids long. The V gene end was trimmed by 8 bases and the J gene end by 0 bases; junction bases not matched to a gene: 6. DNA for the CDR3: TGTGCCAGCCGACAGGGAACAAACCAAGAGACCCAGTACTTC. Its protein product is CASRQGTNQETQYF.

This clone was found once. The genes are TRBV3-1 (or the pseudogene TRBV3-2) and TRBJ2-7, with 10 bases lining up with TRBD1. The ends lost 3 bases at V and 9 bases at J; junction bases unmatched: 5. The CDR3 sequence is 13 residues long. Germline CDR1 reads LGHDT; CDR2 reads YNNKEL (reference sequence). The CDR3, as DNA: TGTGCCAGCAGCCAGTACCGGGACAGGGGGCAGTACTTC. Its translation is CASSQYRDRGQYF.

The J gene is TRBJ2-2, the V gene TRBV5-1; D gene uncertain. The V gene lost 4 bases and the J gene lost 3 bases, with 10 bases spanning the gap. CDR1 is SGHRS, CDR2 YFSETQ, per germline. The CDR3 has 14 amino acids. The CDR3 DNA reads TGCGCCAGCAGCCCCCCCCTCGACACCGGGGAGCTGTTTTTT. This encodes CASSPPLDTGELFF. The full variable domain, with the rest looked up from reference TRBV5-1 and TRBJ2-2, is KAGVTQTPRYLIKTRGQQVTLSCSPISGHRSVSWYQQTPGQGLQFLFEYFSETQRNKGNFPGRFSGRQFSNSRSEMNVSTLELGDSALYLCASSPPLDTGELFFGEGSRLTVL.

This clone occurred once. The chain uses TRBV13 and TRBJ2-7; 9 bases are a match to TRBD2. CDR1 is PRHDT and CDR2 is FYEKMQ in the germline V gene (reference sequence). V shed 5 bases, J shed 0 bases, and the junction held 8 bases outside the gene matches. CDR3 size: 16 residues. The CDR3 sequence: CASSHSSGVHSYEQYF. The CDR3 DNA follows: TGTGCCAGCAGCCACTCTAGCGGGGTGCACTCCTACGAGCAGTACTTC.

This clone was detected only once. V is TRBV5-6 and J is TRBJ2-4; possibly TRBD2 for D (6 bases). The CDR3 is 14 residues long. V lost 3 bases and J 4 bases, leaving 11 bases between the germline ends. Germline V gives CDR1 SGHDT, CDR2 YYEEEE. The CDR3 is CASSWGVSKNIQYF. The CDR3 DNA reads TGTGCCAGCAGCTGGGGGGTTTCAAAAAACATTCAGTACTTC.

This clone was observed a handful of times. V usage is TRBV6-5 and J usage is TRBJ2-7, with 7 nucleotides matching TRBD1. The CDR3 runs to 14 residues. The V gene's germline CDR1 is MNHEY and CDR2 SVGAGI. Germline trimming cut 5 bases from V and 3 bases from J; bases unmatched to any gene: 7. The CDR3 DNA reads TGTGCCAGCAGTAGACAGGGAAATAGCTACGAGCAGTACTTC. It codes for CASSRQGNSYEQYF.

The J gene is TRBJ1-4, the V gene TRBV21-1. TRBV21-1 is a documented pseudogene. The CDR3 contains 14 residues. CDR3: CASSKKTENEKLFF. The CDR3 DNA reads as TGTGCCAGCAGCAAAAAAACCGAGAATGAAAAACTGTTTTTT.